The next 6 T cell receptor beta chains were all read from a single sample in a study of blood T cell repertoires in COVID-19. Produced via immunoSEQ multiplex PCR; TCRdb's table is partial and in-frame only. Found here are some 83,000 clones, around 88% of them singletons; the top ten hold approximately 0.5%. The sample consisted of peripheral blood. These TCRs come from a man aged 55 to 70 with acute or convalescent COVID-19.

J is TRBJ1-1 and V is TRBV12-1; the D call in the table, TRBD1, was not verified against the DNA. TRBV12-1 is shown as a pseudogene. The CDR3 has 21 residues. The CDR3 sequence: CASTRARIPGQGADVDTEAFF. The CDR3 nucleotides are TGTGCCAGCACCAGAGCCCGCATCCCGGGACAGGGGGCAGATGTGGATACTGAAGCTTTCTTT.

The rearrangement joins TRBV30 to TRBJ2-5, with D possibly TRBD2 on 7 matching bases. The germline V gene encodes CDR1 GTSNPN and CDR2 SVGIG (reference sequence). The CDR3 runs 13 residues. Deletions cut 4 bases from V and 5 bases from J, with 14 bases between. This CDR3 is CAWTVGGLETQYF. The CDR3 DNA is TGTGCCTGGACGGTCGGGGGGCTGGAGACCCAGTACTTC.

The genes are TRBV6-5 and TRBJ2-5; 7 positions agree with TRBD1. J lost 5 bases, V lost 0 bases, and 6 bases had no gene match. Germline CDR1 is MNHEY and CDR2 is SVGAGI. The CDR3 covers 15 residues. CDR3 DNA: TGTGCCAGCAGTTACTCAGTGACAGGGCTGGAGACCCAGTACTTC. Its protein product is CASSYSVTGLETQYF.

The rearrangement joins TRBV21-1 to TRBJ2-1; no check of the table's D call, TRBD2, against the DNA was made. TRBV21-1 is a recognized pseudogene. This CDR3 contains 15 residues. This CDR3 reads CASSKGRGADNEQFF. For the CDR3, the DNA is TGTGCCAGCAGCAAAGGTCGGGGGGCCGACAATGAGCAGTTCTTC.

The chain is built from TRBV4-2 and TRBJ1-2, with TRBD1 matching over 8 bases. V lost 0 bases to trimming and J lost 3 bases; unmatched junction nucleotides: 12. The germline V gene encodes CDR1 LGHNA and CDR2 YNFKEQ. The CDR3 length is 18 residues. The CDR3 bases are TGTGCCAGCAGCCAAGATCGGCAGGGGGCCACGGTAGACTATGGCTACACCTTC. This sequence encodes CASSQDRQGATVDYGYTF.

The chain's CDR3 is CASSLGLAGVETQYF. Written as DNA, the CDR3 is TGCGCCAGCAGCTTGGGACTAGCGGGGGTGGAGACCCAGTACTTC. The gene calls are TRBV5-1 and TRBJ2-5, with 12 bases fitting TRBD2. The trim removed 0 bases at V and 5 bases at J, leaving 2 bases unmatched. The CDR3 has 15 residues. The germline gives CDR1 SGHRS, CDR2 YFSETQ.